Following are 24 T cell receptor beta chains from one sample sequenced in a study of blood T cell repertoires in COVID-19. Assay used: immunoSEQ multiplex PCR; TCRdb lists only in-frame clones, some missing. Of 400,000 or so clones detected, approximately 86% appear once; the ten largest clones hold about 2.1%. Sequencing used PBMCs or T cells enriched from blood (not recorded which). These receptors all stem from a woman in her 40s with acute COVID-19.

A single count supports this clone. The chain links TRBV5-1 to TRBJ2-3, with D perhaps TRBD1 (6 bases). This CDR3 is built from 14 residues. V was shortened by 2 bases and J by 5 bases, with 12 bases between the two germline ends. The V gene's germline CDR1 is SGHRS and CDR2 YFSETQ. The CDR3 protein is CASSLQGKRDTQYF. For the CDR3, the DNA is TGCGCCAGCAGCTTACAGGGTAAAAGAGATACGCAGTATTTT.

V gene TRBV10-2 combines with J gene TRBJ2-5; possible D gene TRBD1, 6 bases. Germline V CDR1 and CDR2: WSHSY, SAAADI. This CDR3 is 16 amino acids long. Trimming removed 11 bases from V and 0 bases from J, with 22 bases in between. For the CDR3, the DNA is TGCGCCGTCAGCGACAGGACCGTAAATCACCAAGAGACCCAGTACTTC. Its protein is CAVSDRTVNHQETQYF.

The chain uses TRBV2 and TRBJ1-3; TRBD1 matches 7 bases. The CDR3 length is 16 residues. The V and J ends lost 4 bases and 3 bases, in that order; junction bases with no gene match: 9. Germline V CDR1 and CDR2: SNHLY, FYNNEI. The CDR3 loop reads CASSVETGWDGNTIYF. CDR3 coding DNA: TGTGCCAGCAGTGTGGAGACAGGGTGGGATGGAAACACCATATATTTT.

Here the CDR3 DNA reads TGTGCCTGGACATTTGGCGGGGGCCGCACTGAAGCTTTCTTT. Protein sequence: CAWTFGGGRTEAFF. The rearrangement links TRBV30 to TRBJ1-1, with D perhaps TRBD1 (6 bases). Deletions cut 4 bases from V and 4 bases from J, with 16 bases between. CDR1 is GTSNPN and CDR2 is SVGIG in the germline V gene (reference sequence). This CDR3 has 14 residues. Full variable domain (outside the CDR3, taken from reference TRBV30 and TRBJ1-1): SQTIHQWPATLVQPVGSPLSLECTVEGTSNPNLYWYRQAAGRGLQLLFYSVGIGQISSEVPQNLSASRPQDRQFILSSKKLLLSDSGFYLCAWTFGGGRTEAFFGQGTRLTVV.

The V gene is TRBV2, the J gene TRBJ2-5; 7 bases agree with TRBD2. V trimming: 4 bases; J trimming: 1 base; junction bases outside the gene matches: 6. The CDR3 spans 15 residues. Germline CDR1 and CDR2: SNHLY and FYNNEI. This chain's CDR3 is CASSGRRTSQETQYF. CDR3 bases: TGTGCCAGCAGTGGGAGAAGGACTAGCCAAGAGACCCAGTACTTC.

The chain carries TRBV6-1 and TRBJ1-3, with D possibly matching TRBD1 (5 bases). With 2 bases removed from V and 4 bases from J, the gap between germline ends came to 9 bases. The CDR3 contains 14 residues. Germline CDR1 is MNHNS and CDR2 is SASEGT. The CDR3 DNA follows: TGTGCCAGCAGTGAATTGGGGCCCGGAAACACCATATATTTT. Encoded protein: CASSELGPGNTIYF.

V usage is TRBV2 and J usage is TRBJ1-1; 8 bases map to TRBD1. V shed 6 bases and J 2 bases; nucleotides not matched to a gene: 5. The CDR3 covers 14 residues. Germline values: CDR1 SNHLY, CDR2 FYNNEI. The CDR3 protein is CASRETGVNTEAFF. In nucleotides, the CDR3 is TGTGCCAGCAGGGAGACAGGGGTAAACACTGAAGCTTTCTTT.

J is TRBJ2-2 and V is TRBV5-1, with 11 bases that match TRBD2. Germline lookup yields CDR1 SGHRS and CDR2 YFSETQ. J was trimmed by 0 bases and V by 4 bases; bases with no gene match: 11. The CDR3 covers 19 residues. The DNA of the CDR3 is TGCGCCAGCAGCCGTAAACTTCTAGCGGGGGGACCGAACACCGGGGAGCTGTTTTTT. Residues: CASSRKLLAGGPNTGELFF.

The rearrangement links TRBV7-6 to TRBJ2-1, with D possibly TRBD2 on 5 matching bases. CDR1 and CDR2 (germline): SGHVS, FNYEAQ. The CDR3 runs 15 residues. V dropped 1 base and J dropped 6 bases, with 13 bases sitting between them. CDR3 nucleotides: TGTGCCAGCAGCTTAGTAGGTGGAGGAGGCAATGAGCAGTTCTTC. This gives the protein CASSLVGGGGNEQFF.

The J gene is TRBJ1-1, the V gene TRBV5-1; D is perhaps TRBD1 (6 bases). The CDR3 is 14 residues long. The V end was cut by 2 bases, the J end by 6 bases, with 14 bases between. The germline CDR1 and CDR2 sequences are SGHRS and YFSETQ. CDR3 region: CASSFPQGGAEAFF. The CDR3 DNA is TGCGCCAGCAGCTTCCCACAGGGTGGTGCTGAAGCTTTCTTT. Drawing the rest from reference TRBV5-1 and TRBJ1-1, the complete variable domain is KAGVTQTPRYLIKTRGQQVTLSCSPISGHRSVSWYQQTPGQGLQFLFEYFSETQRNKGNFPGRFSGRQFSNSRSEMNVSTLELGDSALYLCASSFPQGGAEAFFGQGTRLTVV.

V usage is TRBV5-1 and J usage is TRBJ2-2, with 7 positions matching TRBD2. Germline CDR1 SGHRS, CDR2 YFSETQ. The CDR3 consists of 15 residues. Losses at the gene ends were 0 bases for V and 5 bases for J; bases not matched to a gene: 4. The CDR3 DNA follows: TGCGCCAGCAGCTTGGACTCACTAGCGACCGGGGAGCTGTTTTTT. It translates to CASSLDSLATGELFF.

This rearrangement joins TRBV3-1 (or the pseudogene TRBV3-2) to TRBJ2-5, with a tentative D call TRBD2 (5 bases). The V end lost 0 bases, the J end lost 2 bases, and 10 bases lay between the germline ends. The CDR3 extends over 15 amino acids. Germline lookup yields CDR1 LGHDT and CDR2 YNNKEL (reference sequence). The CDR3 DNA sequence: TGTGCCAGCAGCCAAGATGCTCGGGGTCAAGAGACCCAGTACTTC. Translating gives CASSQDARGQETQYF.

The chain uses TRBV5-1 and TRBJ1-1; D possibly corresponds to TRBD1 (5 bases). V was pared by 4 bases and J by 0 bases, with 10 bases between. This CDR3 has 14 residues. Germline assignment: CDR1 SGHRS and CDR2 YFSETQ. CDR3 coding DNA: TGCGCCAGCAGCCTCCAACAGGTGAACACTGAAGCTTTCTTT. Translated: CASSLQQVNTEAFF.

The chain is built from TRBV27 and TRBJ2-3; D may be TRBD2 (6 bases). The CDR3 has 15 residues. Germline loops: CDR1 MNHEY, CDR2 SMNVEV (reference sequence). The V end lost 5 bases, the J end lost 6 bases, and 18 bases lay between the germline ends. The CDR3 nucleotides are TGTGCCAGCAGTCGGAGGAGGGGCCAGGCTGATACGCAGTATTTT. This sequence encodes CASSRRRGQADTQYF.

To note about this clone: An end of the junction does not agree with germline; a read error may underlie this. V usage is TRBV30 and J usage is TRBJ1-6, with D uncertain. CDR1 and CDR2 (germline): GTSNPN, SVGIG (reference sequence). The CDR3 spans 13 residues. The CDR3 sequence is CASQVSHNSPLHF. CDR3 DNA sequence: TGTGCCTCCCAGGTCTCCCATAATTCACCCCTCCACTTT.

J is TRBJ2-2 and V is TRBV2; the match to TRBD1 covers 7 bases. This CDR3 contains 15 residues. With 5 bases clipped from V and 1 base from J, the junction kept 4 bases outside the gene matches. In germline, CDR1 is SNHLY, CDR2 FYNNEI. CDR3 amino acids: CASSSGTVNTGELFF. In DNA form, the CDR3 reads TGTGCCAGCAGTTCCGGGACAGTGAACACCGGGGAGCTGTTTTTT.

In its sample, this clone was seen once. The chain couples TRBV3-1 (or the pseudogene TRBV3-2) to TRBJ2-5; 11 bases are a match to TRBD2. The length of the CDR3 is 16 residues. Per germline, CDR1 LGHDT and CDR2 YNNKEL (reference sequence). After removal of 0 bases from V and 2 bases from J, the junction contained 2 bases not matched to a gene. CDR3 region: CASSQDRLAGQETQYF. CDR3 nucleotides: TGTGCCAGCAGCCAAGACCGACTAGCGGGGCAAGAGACCCAGTACTTC.

Written as DNA, the CDR3 is TGCGCCAGCAGTGAGTACCGGACAGGGATTGATACGCAGTATTTT. The encoded protein is CASSEYRTGIDTQYF. The chain employs TRBV10-1 and TRBJ2-3; 8 bases agree with TRBD1. CDR3 size: 15 residues. The V gene's germline CDR1 is WNHNN and CDR2 SYGVQD (reference sequence). V shed 1 base, J shed 6 bases, and the junction held 6 bases outside the gene matches.

This clone showed up just a few times. The CDR3 DNA is TGTGCCAGCAGCTTATCAGGGTCCCAGGGGCCCCAGCATTTT. Translating it yields CASSLSGSQGPQHF. The V call is TRBV13, the J call TRBJ1-5, with a weak D call TRBD1 (5 bases). Germline-derived CDR1 and CDR2 are PRHDT and FYEKMQ (reference sequence). This CDR3 comprises 14 residues. V lost 2 bases to trimming and J lost 9 bases, with 14 bases between them.

J is TRBJ2-1 and V is TRBV5-1; 10 bases match TRBD2. In germline, CDR1 is SGHRS, CDR2 YFSETQ. V shed 0 bases and J 3 bases; nucleotides not matched to a gene: 6. This CDR3 contains 17 residues. The CDR3 DNA reads as TGCGCCAGCAGCTTGGATGCAGCGGGGGGGCGCTACAATGAGCAGTTCTTC. Its protein is CASSLDAAGGRYNEQFF.

The chain joins TRBV27 to TRBJ1-5; D is perhaps TRBD1 (6 bases). CDR1 and CDR2 from the germline V gene are MNHEY and SMNVEV (reference sequence). V lost 3 bases, J lost 4 bases, and 19 bases lay in between. CDR3 length: 17 amino acids. The CDR3 reads CASSFRVAGARNQPQHF. The CDR3 DNA sequence: TGTGCCAGCAGTTTTAGAGTCGCGGGGGCGAGGAATCAGCCCCAGCATTTT.

V is TRBV27 and J is TRBJ2-7, with 13 nucleotides matching TRBD2. In germline, CDR1 is MNHEY, CDR2 SMNVEV (reference sequence). V shed 0 bases, J shed 6 bases, and the junction held 2 bases outside the gene matches. The CDR3 spans 15 residues. As DNA, the CDR3 is TGTGCCAGCAGTTTATCTGGGACTAGCGGGACCGAGCAGTACTTC. The encoded protein is CASSLSGTSGTEQYF.

The V call is TRBV7-2, the J call TRBJ2-5, with D unresolved. Trimming removed 3 bases from V and 2 bases from J, with 7 bases in between. Germline V gene lookup returns CDR1 SGHTA and CDR2 FQGNSA. The CDR3 totals 13 residues. The CDR3 protein is CASSLSRQETQYF. CDR3 sequence (DNA): TGTGCCAGCAGCTTGTCCCGGCAAGAGACCCAGTACTTC.

The chain combines TRBV5-1 with TRBJ1-5; 8 nucleotides align to TRBD1. The trim removed 4 bases at V and 4 bases at J, leaving 7 bases unmatched. The CDR3 has 15 amino acids. CDR1 and CDR2 from the germline V gene are SGHRS and YFSETQ. In DNA form, the CDR3 reads TGCGCCAGCAGCGTTACAGGGGGGAGGAATCAGCCCCAGCATTTT. Translated, it gives CASSVTGGRNQPQHF. The full variable domain, its missing parts supplied by reference TRBV5-1 and TRBJ1-5, is KAGVTQTPRYLIKTRGQQVTLSCSPISGHRSVSWYQQTPGQGLQFLFEYFSETQRNKGNFPGRFSGRQFSNSRSEMNVSTLELGDSALYLCASSVTGGRNQPQHFGDGTRLSIL.